These 29 T cell receptor beta chains were sequenced from one sample in a study of T cell responses to AZD1222 COVID-19 vaccine. This table comes from immunoSEQ multiplex PCR, and its TCRdb copy is limited to in-frame clones, with some not included. Of 150,000 to 200,000 clones in the sample, roughly 92% were seen once. The sequenced sample was peripheral blood, obtained 28 days after the second AZD1222 dose. Receptors originate from an adult who received the AZD1222 COVID-19 vaccine.

The genes are TRBV28 and TRBJ2-7; no firm D call. Germline CDR1 is MDHEN and CDR2 is SYDVKM. Between the trimmed V and J ends, which lost 2 bases and 6 bases, there was a span of 8 bases. The CDR3 consists of 12 residues. The CDR3 is CASSLTWSEQYF. In DNA form, the CDR3 reads TGTGCCAGCAGTTTAACGTGGAGCGAGCAGTACTTC.

This chain connects TRBV9 to TRBJ2-1, with 12 positions matching TRBD2. V was pared by 7 bases and J by 3 bases, with 2 bases of the junction left unmatched. CDR1 and CDR2 from the germline V gene are SGDLS and YYNGEE. This CDR3 is built from 14 residues. CDR3 in amino acids: CASSLAGGYNEQFF. The CDR3 DNA reads as TGTGCCAGCTCACTAGCGGGGGGCTACAATGAGCAGTTCTTC.

The gene calls are TRBV29-1 and TRBJ2-5; D unclear. Trimming stripped 1 base from V and 2 bases from J, with 17 bases between. CDR1 and CDR2 (germline): SQVTM, ANQGSEA. The CDR3 spans 16 residues. This chain's CDR3 is CSVEGSPETMQETQYF. CDR3 nucleotide sequence: TGCAGCGTTGAAGGGTCCCCGGAGACGATGCAAGAGACCCAGTACTTC.

J is TRBJ1-6 and V is TRBV6-5, with D uncertain. Germline V gives CDR1 MNHEY, CDR2 SVGAGI. The CDR3 length is 14 residues. V gave up 8 bases and J gave up 6 bases, with 14 bases separating them. The CDR3 nucleotides are TGTGCCAGCTCAAAGACGAGCTTTAATTCACCCCTCCACTTT. Its translation is CASSKTSFNSPLHF.

DNA of the CDR3: TGTGCCAGCATTGAAATCCGGGGGGTTTACACTGAAGCTTTCTTT. It translates to CASIEIRGVYTEAFF. The chain joins TRBV28 to TRBJ1-1; TRBD1 is a possible D gene (5 bases). V lost 7 bases to trimming and J lost 3 bases, with 18 bases between them. The CDR3 consists of 15 residues. Germline values: CDR1 MDHEN, CDR2 SYDVKM.

The chain couples TRBV28 to TRBJ1-5; TRBD1 might be the D (6 bases). Trimming removed 8 bases from V and 0 bases from J, with 11 bases in between. This CDR3 contains 14 residues. Germline V gene data show CDR1 as MDHEN and CDR2 as SYDVKM. CDR3 nucleotides: TGTGCCAGCCAGAGAGGGGGTAGCAATCAGCCCCAGCATTTT. The encoded protein is CASQRGGSNQPQHF. The full variable domain, with the rest looked up from reference TRBV28 and TRBJ1-5, is DVKVTQSSRYLVKRTGEKVFLECVQDMDHENMFWYRQDPGLGLRLIYFSYDVKMKEKGDIPEGYSVSREKKERFSLILESASTNQTSMYLCASQRGGSNQPQHFGDGTRLSIL.

CDR3 bases: TGTGCCAGCAGCAACGTAGCGGGGGGACCGACAGATACGCAGTATTTT. Translation: CASSNVAGGPTDTQYF. V usage is TRBV11-3 and J usage is TRBJ2-3; 10 bases map to TRBD2. Germline CDR1 and CDR2: SGHNT and YENEEA. The CDR3 contains 16 residues. Trimming removed 5 bases from V and 3 bases from J; junction bases left unmatched: 8.

The V and J genes are TRBV5-4 and TRBJ2-7, with TRBD2 matching over 8 bases. The CDR3 runs to 18 residues. Germline V gene lookup returns CDR1 SGHNT and CDR2 YYREEE (reference sequence). The J segment lost 6 bases and the V segment lost 1 base, leaving 18 bases of the junction unmatched. The CDR3 sequence: CASSLLPGVGLDPVEQYF. CDR3 sequence (DNA): TGTGCCAGCAGCTTGTTACCCGGAGTGGGACTAGATCCGGTCGAGCAGTACTTC.

The chain combines TRBV5-4 with TRBJ1-2; D unresolved. Germline V gene lookup returns CDR1 SGHNT and CDR2 YYREEE (reference sequence). The CDR3 has 14 amino acids. Trimming pared 0 bases from V and 4 bases from J, leaving 10 bases between. The CDR3 region is CASSLDAGFYGYTF. Here the CDR3 DNA reads TGTGCCAGCAGCTTGGACGCGGGATTCTATGGCTACACCTTC.

The chain couples TRBV6-5 to TRBJ2-4; 7 bases line up with TRBD1. The CDR3 totals 15 residues. Trimming removed 5 bases from V and 3 bases from J; junction bases left unmatched: 7. Germline V gives CDR1 MNHEY, CDR2 SVGAGI. CDR3 DNA: TGTGCCAGCAGTCCCGACAGGGCTGGCAAAAACATTCAGTACTTC. Translated, it gives CASSPDRAGKNIQYF.

The chain carries TRBV7-9 and TRBJ2-1; D is unresolved. CDR1 SEHNR and CDR2 FQNEAQ come from the germline V gene (reference sequence). Trimming took 5 bases from V and 3 from J, leaving 8 bases between them. CDR3 size: 13 residues. The CDR3 is CASSPKDYNEQFF. CDR3 nucleotide sequence: TGTGCCAGCAGCCCCAAGGACTACAATGAGCAGTTCTTC.

The chain combines TRBV6-6 with TRBJ1-5; the D gene is possibly TRBD1 (6 bases). CDR1 is MNHNY, CDR2 SVGAGI, per germline (reference sequence). V shed 5 bases and J shed 5 bases, with 13 bases lying between them. CDR3 length: 14 amino acids. In DNA form, the CDR3 reads TGTGCCAGCAGTCCAGGACAGTTGGATCAGCCCCAGCATTTT. Translation gives CASSPGQLDQPQHF.

CDR3 sequence (DNA): TGTGCCAGCAGCCCCTCGTGGGGTACTAACTATGGCTACACCTTC. Its protein is CASSPSWGTNYGYTF. The gene calls are TRBV5-4 and TRBJ1-2, with no clear D. Trimming took 4 bases from V and 0 from J, leaving 13 bases between them. Germline-derived CDR1 and CDR2 are SGHNT and YYREEE (reference sequence). There are 15 residues in the CDR3.

The chain couples TRBV6-5 to TRBJ2-7, with a tentative D call TRBD1 (5 bases). Between the trimmed V and J ends, which lost 2 bases and 5 bases, there was a span of 10 bases. The CDR3 contains 13 residues. Germline V gene lookup returns CDR1 MNHEY and CDR2 SVGAGI. CDR3 nucleotide sequence: TGTGCCAGCAGTTACGCACAGGAAGACGAGCAGTACTTC. It codes for CASSYAQEDEQYF.

The chain carries TRBV25-1 and TRBJ1-1; unclear D gene. The germline gives CDR1 MGHDK, CDR2 SYGVNS. This CDR3 has 13 amino acids. Trimming shortened V by 6 bases and J by 8 bases, and 16 bases separated the two germline ends. The CDR3, as DNA: TGTGCCAGCAGCAATCGCCGGACGGGAGAAGCTTTCTTT. This codes for CASSNRRTGEAFF. Based on the CDR3 plus reference TRBV25-1 and TRBJ1-1, the full variable domain is EADIYQTPRYLVIGTGKKITLECSQTMGHDKMYWYQQDPGMELHLIHYSYGVNSTEKGDLSSESTVSRIRTEHFPLTLESARPSHTSQYLCASSNRRTGEAFFGQGTRLTVV.

V gene TRBV6-1 combines with J gene TRBJ1-1; 8 positions agree with TRBD1. The V and J ends lost 3 bases and 7 bases, in that order; junction bases with no gene match: 10. Germline values: CDR1 MNHNS, CDR2 SASEGT. The CDR3 is 15 amino acids. The CDR3 region is CASSEVDRANGEAFF. The CDR3 DNA is TGTGCCAGCAGTGAGGTGGACAGGGCCAACGGTGAAGCTTTCTTT.

The chain has TRBV27 and TRBJ1-4; TRBD1 is a possible D gene (6 bases). The CDR3 is 15 amino acids. Trimming stripped 7 bases from V and 7 bases from J, with 19 bases between. Germline loops: CDR1 MNHEY, CDR2 SMNVEV (reference sequence). CDR3 loop: CASTLRGGGGEKLFF. CDR3 sequence (DNA): TGTGCCAGCACCCTTCGGGGGGGCGGAGGTGAAAAACTGTTTTTT.

The V and J genes are TRBV30 and TRBJ1-5, with D unresolved. Deletions cut 0 bases from V and 5 bases from J, with 5 bases between. The CDR3 runs to 12 residues. Germline assignment: CDR1 GTSNPN and CDR2 SVGIG (reference sequence). The CDR3, as DNA: TGTGCCTGGAGTGTATCCCATCAGCCCCAGCATTTT. Translated, it gives CAWSVSHQPQHF.

The chain uses TRBV3-1 (or the pseudogene TRBV3-2) and TRBJ1-2; 7 nucleotides align to TRBD1. The V gene end was trimmed by 3 bases and the J gene end by 1 base; junction bases not matched to a gene: 8. Germline V gene lookup returns CDR1 LGHDT and CDR2 YNNKEL (reference sequence). The CDR3 has 16 residues. CDR3 DNA sequence: TGTGCCAGCAGCCATCAGGGGGTCGGGGTTAACTATGGCTACACCTTC. Encoded protein: CASSHQGVGVNYGYTF.

The V and J genes are TRBV7-9 and TRBJ1-5; 7 nucleotides line up with TRBD1. CDR3 length equals 14 residues. Germline CDR1 reads SEHNR; CDR2 reads FQNEAQ (reference sequence). J gave up 4 bases and V 5 bases, and 5 bases lay outside the gene matches. CDR3 residues: CASSPRDSNQPQHF. CDR3 DNA sequence: TGTGCCAGCAGCCCTCGGGACAGTAATCAGCCCCAGCATTTT.

V gene TRBV4-3 combines with J gene TRBJ1-1; D remains ambiguous. The V end was cut by 2 bases, the J end by 0 bases, with 13 bases between. Germline CDR1 LGHNA, CDR2 YSLEER. The CDR3 has 16 residues. CDR3 nucleotides: TGCGCCAGCAGCCAAAGGGCTCATCGGGTGAACACTGAAGCTTTCTTT. Translated: CASSQRAHRVNTEAFF.

The chain has TRBV7-8 and TRBJ1-1; possible D gene TRBD1, 5 bases. The CDR3 has 14 amino acids. V lost 1 base, J lost 4 bases, and 10 bases lay in between. Germline V gene sequence: CDR1 SGHVS, CDR2 FQNEAQ. In DNA, the CDR3 is TGTGCCAGCAGCTTAGGGGGGGGTAGCACTGAAGCTTTCTTT. Encoded protein: CASSLGGGSTEAFF.

The genes are TRBV18 and TRBJ1-5; D remains unclear. This CDR3 has 14 residues. Trimming pared 2 bases from V and 2 bases from J, leaving 7 bases between. CDR1 is KGHSH and CDR2 is LQKENI in the germline V gene. CDR3 in DNA: TGTGCCAGCTCACCAGGGAATGGCAATCAGCCCCAGCATTTT. Translation gives CASSPGNGNQPQHF.

The V gene is TRBV6-1, the J gene TRBJ2-3, with 8 nucleotides matching TRBD1. V gave up 2 bases and J gave up 1 base; unmatched junction bases: 5. The CDR3 is 16 residues long. The germline V gene encodes CDR1 MNHNS and CDR2 SASEGT. This CDR3 reads CASSEIGGQGTDTQYF. The CDR3 coding sequence is TGTGCCAGCAGTGAAATAGGGGGACAGGGCACAGATACGCAGTATTTT.

The V and J genes are TRBV6-5 and TRBJ2-1; D may be TRBD1 (5 bases). CDR3 length: 15 residues. CDR1 is MNHEY, CDR2 SVGAGI, per germline. V lost 6 bases, J lost 3 bases, and 15 bases lay in between. The CDR3 DNA follows: TGTGCCAGCAGAGACCAGGGATCTGGCTACAATGAGCAGTTCTTC. Translation: CASRDQGSGYNEQFF.

The chain uses TRBV11-2 and TRBJ1-1; D is possibly TRBD1 (6 bases). There are 17 residues in the CDR3. The germline V and J ends were trimmed by 5 bases and 1 base, with 20 bases remaining between them. CDR1 and CDR2 (germline): SGHAT, FQNNGV. CDR3 sequence (DNA): TGTGCCAGCAGCCGGAGTAGGGTAGGGGGATGGAACACTGAAGCTTTCTTT. Protein product: CASSRSRVGGWNTEAFF.

This clone has only a few counts. This sample also contains other DNA sequences that code for the same CDR3. J is TRBJ2-7 and V is TRBV12-3 or TRBV12-4; a possible D gene is TRBD1 (6 bases). There are 12 residues in the CDR3. The germline V and J ends were trimmed by 2 bases and 4 bases, with 6 bases remaining between them. The CDR3: CASSLRGYEQYF. The CDR3 DNA is TGTGCCAGCAGTTTAAGGGGGTACGAGCAGTACTTC.

This sequence joins TRBV12-3 or TRBV12-4 and TRBJ1-1, with 7 bases that match TRBD1. CDR3 length: 13 residues. Trimming removed 3 bases from V and 8 bases from J; junction bases left unmatched: 6. This chain's CDR3 is CASSFGQASEAFF. The CDR3 region has the DNA TGTGCCAGCAGTTTCGGACAGGCAAGCGAAGCTTTCTTT.

This chain joins TRBV4-1 and TRBJ1-1; D is unresolved. Germline V gene sequence: CDR1 MGHRA, CDR2 YSYEKL. The CDR3 covers 17 residues. V was pared by 5 bases and J by 5 bases, with 24 bases between. CDR3 sequence (DNA): TGCGCCAGCAGCTCATTAAGGGCTGGGCTCGGGGAAACTGAAGCTTTCTTT. This gives the protein CASSSLRAGLGETEAFF.